The rows below give T cell receptor beta chains drawn from one sample of a study of beta chain features in type 1 diabetes. Profiled with immunoSEQ multiplex PCR; TCRdb holds only in-frame clones, not every one. This table holds about 48,000 clones, under 50% found once. The sequenced sample was Tregs from blood. These receptors originate from a young man with type 1 diabetes. Both conserved end residues are part of each CDR3. D genes are given only for firm matches. Size tells how often a clone was seen (once, few, many) or the class of an expanded clone, and some rows leave it out.

TRBD2 | 16 | NA | TRBJ2-3 | TRBV9 | TGTGCCAGCAGCGCCACTTCTAGCGGGGGGTTTAATACGCAGTATTTT | CASSATSSGGFNTQYF
NA | 14 | once | TRBJ2-7 | TRBV5-1 | TGCGCCAGCAGCGTCACCTCAGGGACCTACGAGCAGTACTTC | CASSVTSGTYEQYF
NA | 14 | NA | TRBJ1-1 | TRBV6-5 | TGTGCCAGCATTCGACAGGCCGGAAACACTGAAGCTTTCTTT | CASIRQAGNTEAFF
NA | 15 | NA | TRBJ2-5 | TRBV5-8 | TGTGCCAGCAGCTGGGAGGGGGGCCACCAAGAGACCCAGTACTTC | CASSWEGGHQETQYF
TRBD2 | 16 | NA | TRBJ2-5 | TRBV6-4 | TGTGCCAGCAGTGATGGACTAGCGGGAGCTGAAGAGACCCAGTACTTC | CASSDGLAGAEETQYF
TRBD1 | 15 | NA | TRBJ1-4 | TRBV5-6 | TGTGCCAGCAGCTTGGCGGGACAGGGCCACGAAAAACTGTTTTTT | CASSLAGQGHEKLFF
NA | 15 | NA | TRBJ1-6 | TRBV2 | TGTGCCAGCAGTGGAACAGTTGCAGTAAATTCACCCCTCCACTTT | CASSGTVAVNSPLHF
NA | 15 | few | TRBJ2-5 | TRBV7-3 | TGTGCCAGCAGCTTGGTGGGGGGAGTCGGAGAGACCCAGTACTTC | CASSLVGGVGETQYF
TRBD1 | 16 | NA | TRBJ1-1 | TRBV7-2 | TGTGCCAGCAGCTGGGTATCCGGGACAGATAACACTGAAGCTTTCTTT | CASSWVSGTDNTEAFF
TRBD2 | 16 | few | TRBJ2-7 | TRBV27 | TGTGCCAGACGTGGACTAGCGGGTATCATCTCCTACGAGCAGTACTTC | CARRGLAGIISYEQYF
NA | 13 | NA | TRBJ2-7 | TRBV2 | TGTGCCAGCAAGTATGAAGCTGCCTACGAGCAGTACTTC | CASKYEAAYEQYF
NA | 13 | few | TRBJ1-5 | TRBV6-1 | TGTGCCAGCAGCAGGGAAGAGAATCAGCCCCAGCATTTT | CASSREENQPQHF
TRBD1 | 14 | NA | TRBJ2-5 | TRBV18 | TGTGCCAGCTCACCAAACAGGGGCGGAGAGACCCAGTACTTC | CASSPNRGGETQYF
TRBD2 | 16 | NA | TRBJ2-7 | TRBV11-2 | TGTGCCAGCAGCTTAGGGACTAGCGGAGGGGCCTACGAGCAGTACTTC | CASSLGTSGGAYEQYF
NA | 13 | once | TRBJ2-7 | TRBV30 | TGTGCCTGGAGTCGAGCCCTCCGGGGCGAGCAGTACTTC | CAWSRALRGEQYF
TRBD2 | 15 | NA | TRBJ2-1 | TRBV7-3 | TGTGCCAGCAGCAGTGGTCGGGGGGAAAACAATGAGCAGTTCTTC | CASSSGRGENNEQFF
NA | 18 | few | TRBJ2-7 | TRBV18 | TGTGCCAGCTCAACCGCCAGGGTTTTAGCAGGTTCCTCCTACGAGCAGTACTTC | CASSTARVLAGSSYEQYF
NA | 17 | NA | TRBJ1-1 | TRBV5-1 | TGCGCCAGCAGCCCCCGCCTCAGGACAATGACAGTGTCTGAAGCTTTCTTT | CASSPRLRTMTVSEAFF
NA | 13 | NA | TRBJ2-5 | TRBV5-1 | TGCGCCAGCAGCCCAAGACTAGGGGAGACCCAGTACTTC | CASSPRLGETQYF
TRBD1 | 17 | NA | TRBJ1-1 | TRBV19 | TGTGCCAGTAGCCACCTCAAGGGGGCCGGTCGGTACACTGAAGCTTTCTTT | CASSHLKGAGRYTEAFF
NA | 16 | few | TRBJ2-2 | TRBV4-1 | TGCGCCAGCAGCCAAGTTTTCTCACGACTCGGCGGGGAGCTGTTTTTT | CASSQVFSRLGGELFF
NA | 13 | NA | TRBJ1-6 | TRBV6-5 | TGTGCCAGTAAAGAGAGAGATAATTCACCCCTCCACTTT | CASKERDNSPLHF
TRBD1 | 17 | NA | TRBJ1-1 | TRBV18 | TGTGCCAGCTCACCACGGCCGGGACAGCTCATGAACACTGAAGCTTTCTTT | CASSPRPGQLMNTEAFF
NA | 14 | few | TRBJ2-2 | TRBV30 | TGTGCCTGGGGTTGGGGCAGGCCCACCGGGGAGCTGTTTTTT | CAWGWGRPTGELFF
NA | 12 | NA | TRBJ2-7 | TRBV2 | TGTGCCAGCAGTGTGCAGGGGAACGAGCAGTACTTC | CASSVQGNEQYF
TRBD2 | 17 | NA | TRBJ2-3 | TRBV7-6 | TGTGCCAGCAGCTTGGTAGCGGGAGGGCGTCGCACAGATACGCAGTATTTT | CASSLVAGGRRTDTQYF
TRBD1 | 14 | few | TRBJ2-4 | TRBV28 | TGTGCCAGCAGCCTTGGACAGGTGACTGACATTCAGTACTTC | CASSLGQVTDIQYF
NA | 17 | NA | TRBJ2-1 | TRBV16 | TGTGCCAGCAGCCAATCGATAGGGCTAGCAGGAAACAATGAGCAGTTCTTC | CASSQSIGLAGNNEQFF
TRBD2 | 15 | few | TRBJ2-7 | TRBV19 | TGTGCCAGTAGTGATAGGCCTAGCGGAACCTACGAGCAGTACTTC | CASSDRPSGTYEQYF
TRBD2 | 14 | NA | TRBJ2-4 | TRBV28 | TGTGCCAGCAGTTGGGGACTAGCGGGAAACATTCAGTACTTC | CASSWGLAGNIQYF
NA | 18 | NA | TRBJ2-2 | TRBV18 | TGTGCCAGCTCACCCGGGCAGGGCCCTAGAAAGAACACCGGGGAGCTGTTTTTT | CASSPGQGPRKNTGELFF
TRBD1 | 14 | few | TRBJ1-5 | TRBV27 | TGTGCCAGCAGTCAGACAGGGCCCCATCAGCCCCAGCATTTT | CASSQTGPHQPQHF
TRBD1 | 15 | NA | TRBJ1-1 | TRBV5-6 | TGTGCCAGCAGCCTTCGACCGGACAGGGTTCCTGAAGCTTTCTTT | CASSLRPDRVPEAFF
NA | 13 | NA | TRBJ1-2 | TRBV30 | TGTGCCTGGAGTGTACTGAAAAACTATGGCTACACCTTC | CAWSVLKNYGYTF
NA | 16 | NA | TRBJ2-2 | TRBV7-3 | TGTGCCAGCAGCTTATGGGGCCTTGCTAACACCGGGGAGCTGTTTTTT | CASSLWGLANTGELFF
TRBD1 | 13 | NA | TRBJ1-5 | TRBV6-5 | TGTGCCACCAAGGGACAGGCTAATCAGCCCCAGCATTTT | CATKGQANQPQHF
TRBD2 | 18 | NA | TRBJ2-3 | TRBV4-2 | TGTGCCAGCAGCAGGGCTGATAGGACTAGCGGGAGTGAAAATACGCAGTATTTT | CASSRADRTSGSENTQYF
NA | 17 | NA | TRBJ2-1 | TRBV7-9 | TGTGCCAGCAGCTTAGAAGGCCTGTGGAGCTCCTACAATGAGCAGTTCTTC | CASSLEGLWSSYNEQFF
NA | 16 | NA | TRBJ2-5 | TRBV5-1 | TGCGCCAGCAGCTTGGAGGGTAGCGGAGGTCTAGGGACCCAGTACTTC | CASSLEGSGGLGTQYF
TRBD1 | 16 | NA | TRBJ1-4 | TRBV29-1 | TGCAGCGTTTTAGGGGGACAGAGAACCATAAATGAAAAACTGTTTTTT | CSVLGGQRTINEKLFF
TRBD1 | 14 | NA | TRBJ2-4 | TRBV6-1 | TGTGCCAGCAGTTTACGGACAGGCCTAAACATTCAGTACTTC | CASSLRTGLNIQYF
NA | 12 | once | TRBJ1-5 | TRBV6-1 | TGTGCCAGCAGTGATCTGAATCAGCCCCAGCATTTT | CASSDLNQPQHF
TRBD1 | 15 | NA | TRBJ2-1 | TRBV27 | TGTGCCAGCAGTTTAGTCGGGACAGCATACAATGAGCAGTTCTTC | CASSLVGTAYNEQFF
TRBD2 | 17 | NA | TRBJ2-3 | TRBV18 | TGTGCCAGCTCACTCGAGACTAGCGGGACTACAGCAGATACGCAGTATTTT | CASSLETSGTTADTQYF
NA | 13 | NA | TRBJ1-1 | TRBV12-5 | TGTGCTAGTGGTACATCCTTGAACACTGAAGCTTTCTTT | CASGTSLNTEAFF
NA | 15 | NA | TRBJ1-1 | TRBV18 | TGTGCCAGCTCAGAACTGACAGGCTGGGGCACTGAAGCTTTCTTT | CASSELTGWGTEAFF
NA | 17 | NA | TRBJ2-3 | TRBV2 | TGTGCCAGCAGAGACCTCCCTCGAGCGGCCCGCACAGATACGCAGTATTTT | CASRDLPRAARTDTQYF
NA | 16 | NA | TRBJ1-1 | TRBV5-1 | TGCGCCAGCAGCCCCCAGAGCCCAGGGTTCAACACTGAAGCTTTCTTT | CASSPQSPGFNTEAFF
TRBD2 | 17 | NA | TRBJ2-2 | TRBV4-2 | TGTGCCAGCAGCCAAAAAATAGCGGGAGATGAATCCGGGGAGCTGTTTTTT | CASSQKIAGDESGELFF
NA | 11 | NA | TRBJ2-3 | TRBV20-1 | TGCAGTGCTTTAGGGGCAGATACGCAGTATTTT | CSALGADTQYF
NA | 11 | many | TRBJ1-1 | TRBV10-3 | TGTGCCTCCCGAGGGAACACTGAAGCTTTCTTT | CASRGNTEAFF
TRBD1 | 17 | NA | TRBJ2-5 | TRBV12-5 | TGTGCTAGTGGTTTGATTTTCGGACAGGGGGGCTATGAGACCCAGTACTTC | CASGLIFGQGGYETQYF
TRBD2 | 14 | NA | TRBJ2-5 | TRBV5-1 | TGCGCCAGCAGCTTTACTAGCGGGAGAGAGACCCAGTACTTC | CASSFTSGRETQYF
NA | 14 | few | TRBJ1-1 | TRBV6-6 | TGTGCCAGCAGTTACTCAGGCAGGGACACTGAAGCTTTCTTT | CASSYSGRDTEAFF
TRBD2 | 14 | NA | TRBJ2-7 | TRBV11-2 | TGTGCCAGCACCCCGACTAGCGGTTCCTACGAGCAGTACTTC | CASTPTSGSYEQYF
TRBD1 | 16 | NA | TRBJ1-1 | TRBV5-1 | TGCGCCAGCAACCCGACAGGGGCAGGGATGAACACTGAAGCTTTCTTT | CASNPTGAGMNTEAFF
TRBD2 | 14 | NA | TRBJ2-7 | TRBV19 | TGTGCCAGTAGTAGTCTAGCGGGAGTAGTCGAGCAGTACTTC | CASSSLAGVVEQYF
NA | 17 | NA | TRBJ1-5 | TRBV5-1 | TGCGCCAGCAGCTTGGATCCCGGGGTTGGGAGCAATCAGCCCCAGCATTTT | CASSLDPGVGSNQPQHF
TRBD1 | 16 | NA | TRBJ2-7 | TRBV6-1 | TGTGCCAGCAGCGAAGGGGGCTTCCCACAACCCTACGAGCAGTACTTC | CASSEGGFPQPYEQYF